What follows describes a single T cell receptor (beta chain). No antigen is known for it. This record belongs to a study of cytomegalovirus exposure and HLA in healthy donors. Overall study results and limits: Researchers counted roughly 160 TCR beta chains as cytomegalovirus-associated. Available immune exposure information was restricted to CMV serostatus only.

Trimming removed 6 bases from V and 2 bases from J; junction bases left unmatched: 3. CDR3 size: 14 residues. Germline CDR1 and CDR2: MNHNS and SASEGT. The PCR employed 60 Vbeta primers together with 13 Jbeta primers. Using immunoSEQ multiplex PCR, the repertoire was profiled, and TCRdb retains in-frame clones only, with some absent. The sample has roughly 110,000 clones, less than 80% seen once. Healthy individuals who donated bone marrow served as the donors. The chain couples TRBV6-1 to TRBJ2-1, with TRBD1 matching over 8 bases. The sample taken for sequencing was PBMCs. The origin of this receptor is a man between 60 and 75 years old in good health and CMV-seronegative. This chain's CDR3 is CASRDRAPYNEQFF. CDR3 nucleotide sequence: TGTGCCAGCAGGGACAGGGCCCCCTACAATGAGCAGTTCTTC.